A single sample is the source of the 9 T cell receptor beta chains below, sequenced in a study of T cells in Graves' hyperthyroidism and ophthalmopathy. It was RNA transcripts that yielded the amplified TCR beta CDR3 regions. HTBI primers were employed in a first-round RT-PCR of the TCR CDR3. Using its own MiXCR run on the multiplex PCR reads, TCRdb lists one record per CDR3 protein. The data show around 600,000 distinct CDR3 sequences, approximately 15% seen once. Material: blood. The source of these receptors is a woman aged 40 to 50 with Graves' ophthalmopathy.

The chain employs TRBV28 and TRBJ1-1, with D possibly TRBD1 on 5 matching bases. CDR3 length equals 13 residues. V lost 2 bases to trimming and J lost 6 bases, with 10 bases between them. CDR1 is MDHEN, CDR2 SYDVKM, per germline. The CDR3 DNA reads TGTGCCAGCAGTTTAATGGGGCTAGCTGAAGCTTTCTTT. This encodes CASSLMGLAEAFF.

The chain joins TRBV19 to TRBJ1-5; 8 bases are a match to TRBD1. This CDR3 is 17 amino acids long. Germline CDR1 LNHDA, CDR2 SQIVND (reference sequence). J gave up 2 bases and V 4 bases, and 10 bases lay outside the gene matches. CDR3 residues: CASSTVPGQERNQPQHF. DNA for the CDR3: TGTGCCAGTAGTACCGTCCCGGGACAGGAACGCAATCAGCCCCAGCATTTT.

In this sample, this clonotype turned up a few times. A much bigger clone sits one base away, suggesting this may be a read error. The gene calls are TRBV30 and TRBJ2-7; TRBD1 is a possible D gene (5 bases). Germline V gene lookup returns CDR1 GTSNPN and CDR2 SVGIG (reference sequence). The CDR3 runs 11 residues. The V gene lost 8 bases and the J gene lost 7 bases, with 15 bases spanning the gap. DNA of the CDR3: TGTGCCCGACAGCTGCATAATGAGCAGTACTTC. This encodes CARQLHNEQYF.

This clonotype was recorded at least ten times. The chain joins TRBV12-3 or TRBV12-4 to TRBJ1-1; TRBD1 might be the D (6 bases). V was trimmed by 2 bases and J by 12 bases, leaving 10 bases between them. CDR3 length equals 11 residues. The CDR3 loop is CASSLQGTTFF. Here the CDR3 DNA reads TGTGCCAGCAGTTTACAGGGGACGACTTTCTTT.

This clonotype was seen a few times. CDR3 bases: TGTGCCATCAGGGGCAGGGTCCAAGAGACCCAGTACTTC. Its protein product is CAIRGRVQETQYF. This rearrangement joins TRBV10-3 to TRBJ2-5; tentative D call: TRBD1 (5 bases). Deletions cut 6 bases from V and 1 base from J, with 9 bases between. The CDR3 loop spans 13 amino acids. In germline, CDR1 is ENHRY, CDR2 SYGVKD.

With respect to this clonotype: A junction end diverges from the germline sequence, so it may reflect a read error. The V and J genes are TRBV18 and TRBJ2-1; 10 bases align to TRBD2. The length of the CDR3 is 16 residues. Germline CDR1 KGHSH, CDR2 LQKENI. CDR3 residues: CASSPAGLAVLGEQSF. The CDR3 DNA reads as TGTGCCAGCTCACCTGCTGGACTAGCGGTCCTGGGAGAGCAGTCCTTC.

This clonotype appeared many times. The genes are TRBV3-1 and TRBJ1-5; D remains unclear. The CDR3 runs to 14 residues. Germline values: CDR1 LGHDT, CDR2 YNNKEL (reference sequence). V lost 1 base and J 5 bases, leaving 9 bases between the germline ends. CDR3 sequence (DNA): TGTGCCAGCAGCCAAGTTAACTCCGATCAGCCCCAGCATTTT. It translates to CASSQVNSDQPQHF.

This clonotype was observed a handful of times. V gene TRBV6-1 combines with J gene TRBJ1-5, with a weak D call TRBD1 (6 bases). CDR3 length: 14 amino acids. Per germline, CDR1 MNHNS and CDR2 SASEGT. V lost 6 bases to trimming and J lost 5 bases, with 14 bases between them. CDR3 DNA sequence: TGTGCCAGCAGGGTTGGACAGTTACATCAGCCCCAGCATTTT. Amino acid sequence: CASRVGQLHQPQHF.

The chain combines TRBV20-1 with TRBJ2-7, with D hard to call. The V end was cut by 0 bases, the J end by 0 bases, with 15 bases between. The CDR3 is 16 residues long. From germline, CDR1 is DFQATT and CDR2 SNEGSKA (reference sequence). In DNA, the CDR3 is TGCAGTGCTAGAGATAGACCGCTCGGAAGCTCCTACGAGCAGTACTTC. This codes for CSARDRPLGSSYEQYF.